This entry features one T cell receptor beta chain sequence. Its matching antigen is unknown. This specimen comes from a study of Ad26.COV2.S vaccination and SARS-CoV-2 variants. Looking at the study overall: Ad26.COV2.S shots went into the muscle once or twice, 56 days apart.

Study-level results: Using TCR breadth and depth analyses may have led to underestimated total T cell responses. Substantial response breadth was reportedly seen for spike-specific CD8+ and CD4+ T cells after vaccination.

Sequencing used immunoSEQ multiplex PCR; TCRdb keeps in-frame clones, though not all of them. Of approximately 460,000 clones listed, roughly 87% are singletons. Treatment noted: approximately 18 received Ad26.COV2.S at low or high dose, single or two shots; about 5 received placebo; per-sample allocation not given. At day 63 after the first vaccine or placebo injection, samples were drawn. An Ad26 vector that expressed Wuhan-strain SARS-CoV-2 spike constituted the vaccine. The germline V and J ends were trimmed by 1 base and 8 bases, with 2 bases remaining between them. The germline gives CDR1 LGHDT, CDR2 YNNKEL (reference sequence). There are 11 residues in the CDR3.

The V and J genes are TRBV3-1 (or the pseudogene TRBV3-2) and TRBJ1-4; the D is unclear. The sequenced sample was peripheral blood, obtained in a trial of Ad26.COV2.S vaccine versus placebo. The receptor was derived from a person aged 18-60 years who received the Ad26.COV2.S COVID-19 vaccine or a placebo. CDR3 coding DNA: TGTGCCAGCAGCCAAGCCGAAAAACTGTTTTTT. It yields the protein CASSQAEKLFF.